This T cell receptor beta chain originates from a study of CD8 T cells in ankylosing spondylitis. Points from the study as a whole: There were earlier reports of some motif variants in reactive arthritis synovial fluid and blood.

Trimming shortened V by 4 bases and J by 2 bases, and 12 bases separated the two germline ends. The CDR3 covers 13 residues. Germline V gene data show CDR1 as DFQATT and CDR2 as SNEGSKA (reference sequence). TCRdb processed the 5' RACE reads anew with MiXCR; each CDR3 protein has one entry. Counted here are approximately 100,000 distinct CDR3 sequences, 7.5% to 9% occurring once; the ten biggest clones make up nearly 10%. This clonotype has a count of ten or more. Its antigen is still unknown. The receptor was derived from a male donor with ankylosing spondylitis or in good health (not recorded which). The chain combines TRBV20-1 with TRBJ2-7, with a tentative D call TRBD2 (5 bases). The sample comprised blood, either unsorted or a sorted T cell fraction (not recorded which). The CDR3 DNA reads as TGCAGTGCTACAGGCGGAGGAACCTACGAGCAGTACTTC. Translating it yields CSATGGGTYEQYF.